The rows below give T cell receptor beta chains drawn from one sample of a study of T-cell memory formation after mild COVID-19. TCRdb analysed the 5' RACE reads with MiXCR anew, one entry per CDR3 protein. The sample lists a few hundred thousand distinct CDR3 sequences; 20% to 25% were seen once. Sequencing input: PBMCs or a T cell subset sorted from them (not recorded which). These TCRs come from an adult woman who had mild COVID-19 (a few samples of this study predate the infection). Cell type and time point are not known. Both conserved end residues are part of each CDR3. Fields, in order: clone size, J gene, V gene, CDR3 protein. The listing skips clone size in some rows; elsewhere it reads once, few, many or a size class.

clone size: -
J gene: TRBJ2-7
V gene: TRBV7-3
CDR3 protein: CASSSSPGTGTYEQYF

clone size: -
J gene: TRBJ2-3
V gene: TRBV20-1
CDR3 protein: CSAPSQAGATDTQYF

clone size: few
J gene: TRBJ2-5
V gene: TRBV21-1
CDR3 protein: CASSKTPGTRQKETQYF

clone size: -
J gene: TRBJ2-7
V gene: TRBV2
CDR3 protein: CASSENGRSYEQYF

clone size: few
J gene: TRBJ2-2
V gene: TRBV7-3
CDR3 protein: CASSPGHGELFF

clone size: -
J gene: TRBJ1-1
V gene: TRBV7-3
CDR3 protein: CASSPYLTTEAFF

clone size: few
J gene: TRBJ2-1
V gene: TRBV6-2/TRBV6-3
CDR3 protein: CASRFGLAGDYNEQFF

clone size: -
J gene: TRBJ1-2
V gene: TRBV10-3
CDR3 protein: CAISPDGTRYHTF

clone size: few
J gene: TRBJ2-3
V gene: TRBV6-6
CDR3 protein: CASSSYGNRGPGTDTQYF

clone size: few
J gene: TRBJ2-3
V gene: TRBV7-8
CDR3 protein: CASTETGGEDTQYF

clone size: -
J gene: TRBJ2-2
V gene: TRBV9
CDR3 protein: CASSVEGRFDTGELFF

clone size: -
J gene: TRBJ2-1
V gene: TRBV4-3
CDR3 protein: CASSPRAGVSEQFF

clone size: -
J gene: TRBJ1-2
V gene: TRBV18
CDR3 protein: CASSRQAENYGYTF